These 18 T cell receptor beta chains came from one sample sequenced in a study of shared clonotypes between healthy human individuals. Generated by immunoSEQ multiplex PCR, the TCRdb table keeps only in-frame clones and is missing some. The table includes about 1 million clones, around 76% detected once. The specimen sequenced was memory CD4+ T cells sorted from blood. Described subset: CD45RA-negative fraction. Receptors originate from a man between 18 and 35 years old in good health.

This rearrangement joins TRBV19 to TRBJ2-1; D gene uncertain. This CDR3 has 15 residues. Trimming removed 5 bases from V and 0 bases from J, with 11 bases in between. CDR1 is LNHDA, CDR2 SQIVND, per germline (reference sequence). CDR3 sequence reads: CASSWRQPSYNEQFF. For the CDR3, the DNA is TGTGCCAGTAGTTGGCGGCAGCCCTCCTACAATGAGCAGTTCTTC.

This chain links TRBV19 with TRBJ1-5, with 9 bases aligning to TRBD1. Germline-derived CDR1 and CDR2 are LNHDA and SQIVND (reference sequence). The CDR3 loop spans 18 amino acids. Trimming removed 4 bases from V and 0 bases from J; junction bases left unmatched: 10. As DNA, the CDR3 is TGTGCCAGTAGTACAACAGGGGGCGCGGGTCGTAGCAATCAGCCCCAGCATTTT. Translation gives CASSTTGGAGRSNQPQHF.

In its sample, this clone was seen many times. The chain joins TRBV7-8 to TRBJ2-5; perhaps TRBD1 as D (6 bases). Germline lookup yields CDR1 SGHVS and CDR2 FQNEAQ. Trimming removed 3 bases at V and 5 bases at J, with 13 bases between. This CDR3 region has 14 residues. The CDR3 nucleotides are TGTGCCAGCAGCTTCGTCAGGGGTGAGGAGACCCAGTACTTC. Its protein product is CASSFVRGEETQYF. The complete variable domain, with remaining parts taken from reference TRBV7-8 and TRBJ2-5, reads GAGVSQSPRYKVAKRGQDVALRCDPISGHVSLFWYQQALGQGPEFLTYFQNEAQLDKSGLPSDRFFAERPEGSVSTLKIQRTQQEDSAVYLCASSFVRGEETQYFGPGTRLLVL.

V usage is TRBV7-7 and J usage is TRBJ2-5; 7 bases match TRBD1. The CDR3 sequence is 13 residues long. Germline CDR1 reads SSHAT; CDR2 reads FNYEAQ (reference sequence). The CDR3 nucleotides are TGTGCTAGCTCACAGGGGAGATTTGAGACCCAGTACTTC. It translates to CASSQGRFETQYF.

The CDR3 here is CATKGTGQGGYTF. CDR3 sequence (DNA): TGTGCCACCAAAGGGACAGGGCAGGGTGGCTACACCTTC. The V and J genes are TRBV2 and TRBJ1-2, with 9 bases fitting TRBD1. V lost 10 bases, J lost 7 bases, and 10 bases stayed unmatched. This CDR3 is 13 amino acids long. Germline lookup yields CDR1 SNHLY and CDR2 FYNNEI.

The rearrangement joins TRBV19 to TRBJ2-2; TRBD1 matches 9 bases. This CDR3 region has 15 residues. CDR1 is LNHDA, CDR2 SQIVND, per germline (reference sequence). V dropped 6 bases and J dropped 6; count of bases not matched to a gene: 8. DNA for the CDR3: TGTGCCAGTAGCATGCCGGGACAGGGAGCCGGGGAGCTGTTTTTT. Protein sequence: CASSMPGQGAGELFF.

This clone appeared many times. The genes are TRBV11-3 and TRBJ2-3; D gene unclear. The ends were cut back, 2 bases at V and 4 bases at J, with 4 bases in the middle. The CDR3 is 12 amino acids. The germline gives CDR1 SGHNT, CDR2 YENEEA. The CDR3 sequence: CASSLSADTQYF. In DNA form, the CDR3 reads TGTGCCAGCAGCTTATCGGCAGATACGCAGTATTTT.

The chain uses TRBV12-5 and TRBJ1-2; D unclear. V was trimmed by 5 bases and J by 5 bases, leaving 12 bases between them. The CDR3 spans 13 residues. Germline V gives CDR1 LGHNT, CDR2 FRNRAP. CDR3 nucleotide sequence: TGTGCTAGTGGTCTGGACGGAGTATATGGCTACACCTTC. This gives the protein CASGLDGVYGYTF.

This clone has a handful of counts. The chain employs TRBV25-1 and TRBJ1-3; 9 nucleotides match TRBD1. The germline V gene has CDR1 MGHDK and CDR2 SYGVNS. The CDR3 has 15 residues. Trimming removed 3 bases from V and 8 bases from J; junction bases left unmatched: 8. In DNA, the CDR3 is TGTGCCAGCAGTGACGCCCGGGACAGGGTTCACACCATATATTTT. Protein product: CASSDARDRVHTIYF.

The CDR3 protein is CASSDPGSLAKNIQYF. The CDR3 DNA follows: TGTGCCAGCAGTGACCCGGGGAGCTTAGCCAAAAACATTCAGTACTTC. The chain is built from TRBV2 and TRBJ2-4, with D possibly being TRBD2 (5 bases). V was cut by 3 bases and J by 0 bases, with 12 bases left in between. Germline CDR1 is SNHLY and CDR2 is FYNNEI. The CDR3 is 16 amino acids.

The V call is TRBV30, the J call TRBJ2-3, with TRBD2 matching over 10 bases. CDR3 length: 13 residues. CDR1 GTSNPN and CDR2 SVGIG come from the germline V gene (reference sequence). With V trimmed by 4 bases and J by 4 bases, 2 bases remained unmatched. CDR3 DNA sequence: TGTGCCTGGACAGCGGGAGGGCCAGATACGCAGTATTTT. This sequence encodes CAWTAGGPDTQYF.

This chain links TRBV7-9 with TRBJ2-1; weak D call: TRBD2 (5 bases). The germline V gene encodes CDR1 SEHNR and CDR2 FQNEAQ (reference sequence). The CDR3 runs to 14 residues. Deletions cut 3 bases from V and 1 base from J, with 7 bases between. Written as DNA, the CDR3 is TGTGCCAGCAGCTTTAGCGTATCCTACAATGAGCAGTTCTTC. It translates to CASSFSVSYNEQFF.

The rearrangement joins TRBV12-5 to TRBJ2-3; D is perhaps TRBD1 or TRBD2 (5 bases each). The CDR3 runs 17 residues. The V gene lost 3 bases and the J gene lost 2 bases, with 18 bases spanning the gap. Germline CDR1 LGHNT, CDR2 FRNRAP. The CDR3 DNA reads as TGTGCTAGTGGTTTAGCAGCTAGACGGGGCAACACAGATACGCAGTATTTT. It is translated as CASGLAARRGNTDTQYF.

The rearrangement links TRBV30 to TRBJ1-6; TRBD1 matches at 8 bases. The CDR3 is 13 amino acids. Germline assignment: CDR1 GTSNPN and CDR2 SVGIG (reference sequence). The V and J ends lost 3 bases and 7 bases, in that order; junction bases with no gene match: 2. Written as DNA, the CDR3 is TGTGCCTGGAGGGACAGGGTCAATTCACCCCTCCACTTT. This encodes CAWRDRVNSPLHF.

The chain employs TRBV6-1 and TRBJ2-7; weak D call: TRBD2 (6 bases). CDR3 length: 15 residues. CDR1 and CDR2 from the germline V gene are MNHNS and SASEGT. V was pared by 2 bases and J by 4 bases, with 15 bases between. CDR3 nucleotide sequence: TGTGCCAGCAGTGAAACCCCGGCGGGAAGTTACGAGCAGTACTTC. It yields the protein CASSETPAGSYEQYF.

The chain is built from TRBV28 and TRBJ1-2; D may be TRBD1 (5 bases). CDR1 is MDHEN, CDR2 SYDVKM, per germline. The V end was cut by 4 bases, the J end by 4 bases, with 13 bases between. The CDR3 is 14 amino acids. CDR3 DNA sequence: TGTGCCAGCAGTTCCACTCAGGGACCCTATGGCTACACCTTC. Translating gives CASSSTQGPYGYTF.

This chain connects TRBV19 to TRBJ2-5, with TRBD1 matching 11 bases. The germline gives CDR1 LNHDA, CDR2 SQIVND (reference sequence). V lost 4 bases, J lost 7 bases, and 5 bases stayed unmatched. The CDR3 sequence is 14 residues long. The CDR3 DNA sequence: TGTGCCAGTAGTACGGGACAGGGGGTGGGGACCCAGTACTTC. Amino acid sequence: CASSTGQGVGTQYF.

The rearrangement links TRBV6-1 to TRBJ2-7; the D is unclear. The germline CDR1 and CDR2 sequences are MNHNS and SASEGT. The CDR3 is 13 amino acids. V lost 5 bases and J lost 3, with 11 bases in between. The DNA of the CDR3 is TGTGCCAGCAGTCAATACCCGAACTACGAGCAGTACTTC. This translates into CASSQYPNYEQYF.